The 19 T cell receptor beta chains given below trace back to one sample, sequenced in a study of T-cell memory formation after mild COVID-19. TCRdb itself ran the 5' RACE reads through MiXCR, one entry per CDR3 protein. This sample yields around 300,000 distinct CDR3 sequences, of which approximately 20% are seen a single time; approximately 21% belongs to the top ten. Material for sequencing was PBMCs or a T cell subset sorted from them (not recorded which). The receptors shown here come from a man in his late teens or twenties who had mild COVID-19 (a few samples of this study predate the infection). Cell type and time point are not known.

CDR3 nucleotide sequence: TGTGCCAGCAGCTCGGACGTTACCTACGAGCAGTACTTC. Translated, it gives CASSSDVTYEQYF. This chain connects TRBV7-2 to TRBJ2-7; D unresolved. Germline CDR1 SGHTA, CDR2 FQGNSA. Trimming removed 4 bases at V and 2 bases at J, with 9 bases between. This CDR3 has 13 amino acids. The full variable domain, completed using reference TRBV7-2 and TRBJ2-7, is GAGVSQSPSNKVTEKGKDVELRCDPISGHTALYWYRQSLGQGLEFLIYFQGNSAPDKSGLPSDRFSAERTGGSVSTLTIQRTQQEDSAVYLCASSSDVTYEQYFGPGTRLTVT.

This clonotype was observed a few times. CDR3 residues: CASSYSSRNSPLHF. DNA for the CDR3: TGTGCCAGCAGTTACTCGAGTAGAAATTCACCCCTCCACTTT. The gene calls are TRBV6-6 and TRBJ1-6; D uncertain. The CDR3 loop spans 14 amino acids. Trimming stripped 0 bases from V and 7 bases from J, with 7 bases between. CDR1 and CDR2 from the germline V gene are MNHNY and SVGAGI (reference sequence).

The V and J genes are TRBV5-6 and TRBJ2-1; D may be TRBD1 or TRBD2 (6 bases each). Trimming stripped 0 bases from V and 8 bases from J, with 15 bases between. This CDR3 has 15 amino acids. Germline V gene data show CDR1 as SGHDT and CDR2 as YYEEEE. The CDR3 nucleotides read TGTGCCAGCAGCTTGGATGGGGGGCGCCGGGATGAGCAGTTCTTC. Residues: CASSLDGGRRDEQFF.

The chain employs TRBV12-3 or TRBV12-4 and TRBJ2-3; D gene ambiguous. This CDR3 is 13 amino acids long. The V gene lost 4 bases and the J gene lost 4 bases, with 9 bases spanning the gap. CDR3 sequence (DNA): TGTGCCAGCAGTTCTTACACCGCAGATACGCAGTATTTT. This sequence encodes CASSSYTADTQYF.

The rearrangement uses TRBV18 and TRBJ1-5; possible D gene TRBD1, 6 bases. The CDR3 runs 15 residues. The V end lost 2 bases, the J end lost 4 bases, and 12 bases lay between the germline ends. Germline loops: CDR1 KGHSH, CDR2 LQKENI. The CDR3 nucleotides are TGTGCCAGCTCACCAGAGGCAGGGGTGAATCAGCCCCAGCATTTT. It codes for CASSPEAGVNQPQHF.

This CDR3 reads CASSSEPYKWRATNEKLFF. In DNA, the CDR3 is TGTGCCAGCAGCTCCGAGCCTTACAAATGGCGGGCAACTAATGAAAAACTGTTTTTT. This chain links TRBV7-2 with TRBJ1-4, with unresolved D. Germline V gene lookup returns CDR1 SGHTA and CDR2 FQGNSA. CDR3 length: 19 residues. Trimming took off 4 bases at V and 0 bases at J, with 21 bases between the two ends.

The V call is TRBV5-1, the J call TRBJ2-3; D unresolved. V lost 0 bases, J lost 10 bases, and 18 bases lay in between. Germline CDR1 is SGHRS and CDR2 is YFSETQ. The CDR3 loop spans 15 amino acids. CDR3 DNA: TGCGCCAGCAGCTTGGCCCAGCGCGAGGACGGACCGCAGTATTTT. Amino acid sequence: CASSLAQREDGPQYF.

This clonotype was counted a few times. The chain has TRBV7-2 and TRBJ2-5; no clear D gene. This CDR3 has 14 residues. In germline, CDR1 is SGHTA, CDR2 FQGNSA. Trimming cost V 7 bases and J 5 bases, with 17 bases left between them. In DNA form, the CDR3 reads TGTGCCAGCACCAGGATAGGAGCAGCGGAGACCCAGTACTTC. It specifies CASTRIGAAETQYF.

This chain joins TRBV5-1 and TRBJ1-1; 9 bases are a match to TRBD1. The CDR3 has 14 amino acids. Losses at the gene ends were 4 bases for V and 5 bases for J; bases not matched to a gene: 6. Germline CDR1 is SGHRS and CDR2 is YFSETQ. The CDR3 here is CASSPDRGTTEAFF. The CDR3 bases are TGCGCCAGCAGCCCCGACAGGGGGACGACTGAAGCTTTCTTT.

The rearrangement links TRBV2 to TRBJ2-1, with D uncertain. From germline, CDR1 is SNHLY and CDR2 FYNNEI. The length of the CDR3 is 13 residues. The V gene lost 10 bases and the J gene lost 2 bases, with 12 bases spanning the gap. The CDR3 nucleotides are TGTGCCACCGGAAGTACCACCTACAATGAGCAGTTCTTC. It yields the protein CATGSTTYNEQFF.

The table lists this clonotype with a few counts. This rearrangement joins TRBV12-3 or TRBV12-4 to TRBJ1-2, with 7 positions matching TRBD1. V shed 6 bases and J 4 bases; nucleotides not matched to a gene: 5. The CDR3 length is 13 residues. The CDR3 nucleotides are TGTGCCAGCAGATCGACAGGGCGCTATGGCTACACCTTC. It specifies CASRSTGRYGYTF.

In its sample, this clonotype was seen a few times. Given a much more abundant clone one base away, this may be a read error. This rearrangement joins TRBV6-2 or TRBV6-3 to TRBJ2-2; D perhaps matches TRBD2 (5 bases). The CDR3 is 12 amino acids. The germline V and J ends were trimmed by 4 bases and 6 bases, with 6 bases remaining between them. Per the germline V gene, CDR1 is MNHEY and CDR2 is SVGEGT. Here the CDR3 reads CASSFSAGELFF. Written as DNA, the CDR3 is TGTGCCAGCAGTTTTAGCGCCGGGGAGCTGTTTTTT.

The CDR3 sequence is CASSVATGGLDTQYF. As DNA, the CDR3 is TGTGCCAGCAGCGTTGCTACAGGGGGCCTAGATACGCAGTATTTT. V is TRBV7-6 and J is TRBJ2-3, with TRBD1 identical over 9 bases. This CDR3 is built from 15 residues. With V trimmed by 5 bases and J by 5 bases, 8 bases remained unmatched. The germline CDR1 and CDR2 sequences are SGHVS and FNYEAQ.

Only a few counts were recorded for this clonotype. V and J are TRBV6-5 and TRBJ2-3; the D call may be TRBD1 or TRBD2 (6 bases each). Germline loops: CDR1 MNHEY, CDR2 SVGAGI. This CDR3 region has 14 residues. Trimming stripped 7 bases from V and 2 bases from J, with 13 bases between. CDR3 sequence reads: CASISPGATDTQYF. The CDR3 nucleotides are TGTGCCAGCATCTCTCCGGGGGCCACAGATACGCAGTATTTT.

The chain has TRBV7-9 and TRBJ1-2; no reliable D call. Looked up from germline, CDR1 is SEHNR and CDR2 is FQNEAQ (reference sequence). Trimming took 3 bases from V and 4 from J, leaving 9 bases between them. The CDR3 spans 13 residues. Written as DNA, the CDR3 is TGTGCCAGCAGCTTTCCAACAAGCTATGGCTACACCTTC. It yields the protein CASSFPTSYGYTF.

The chain carries TRBV18 and TRBJ1-1; 8 nucleotides align to TRBD1. The junction had 3 bases not matched to a gene; V was cut back by 5 bases and J by 1 base. CDR1 is KGHSH and CDR2 is LQKENI in the germline V gene. The CDR3 is made up of 14 amino acids. The CDR3 DNA follows: TGTGCCAGCTCAGCGGGACAGGCGAACACTGAAGCTTTCTTT. It is translated as CASSAGQANTEAFF. Full variable domain (rest looked up from reference TRBV18 and TRBJ1-1): NAGVMQNPRHLVRRRGQEARLRCSPMKGHSHVYWYRQLPEEGLKFMVYLQKENIIDESGMPKERFSAEFPKEGPSILRIQQVVRGDSAAYFCASSAGQANTEAFFGQGTRLTVV.

The rearrangement joins TRBV9 to TRBJ1-1; possibly TRBD1 for D (5 bases). The CDR3 covers 15 residues. The V end lost 3 bases, the J end lost 4 bases, and 16 bases lay between the germline ends. In germline, CDR1 is SGDLS, CDR2 YYNGEE. In DNA form, the CDR3 reads TGTGCCAGCAGCGAGCTATCGACAGAGCGCACTGAAGCTTTCTTT. This gives the protein CASSELSTERTEAFF.

This clonotype came up a few times. The chain couples TRBV5-8 to TRBJ2-2; the D is unclear. The CDR3 is 14 residues long. CDR1 is SGHTS, CDR2 YDEGEE, per germline. The V end lost 3 bases, the J end lost 6 bases, and 12 bases lay between the germline ends. Written as DNA, the CDR3 is TGTGCCAGCAGCTCGACGTCTTGGGCCGGGGAGCTGTTTTTT. Protein: CASSSTSWAGELFF.

This clonotype has more than one count but fewer than ten. This rearrangement joins TRBV12-3 or TRBV12-4 to TRBJ1-1; no firm D call. CDR3 length equals 12 residues. Trimming left V 3 bases short and J 7 bases short, with 9 bases between. The CDR3 bases are TGTGCCAGCAGTTTCTATCGTCTTGAAGCTTTCTTT. Protein: CASSFYRLEAFF.